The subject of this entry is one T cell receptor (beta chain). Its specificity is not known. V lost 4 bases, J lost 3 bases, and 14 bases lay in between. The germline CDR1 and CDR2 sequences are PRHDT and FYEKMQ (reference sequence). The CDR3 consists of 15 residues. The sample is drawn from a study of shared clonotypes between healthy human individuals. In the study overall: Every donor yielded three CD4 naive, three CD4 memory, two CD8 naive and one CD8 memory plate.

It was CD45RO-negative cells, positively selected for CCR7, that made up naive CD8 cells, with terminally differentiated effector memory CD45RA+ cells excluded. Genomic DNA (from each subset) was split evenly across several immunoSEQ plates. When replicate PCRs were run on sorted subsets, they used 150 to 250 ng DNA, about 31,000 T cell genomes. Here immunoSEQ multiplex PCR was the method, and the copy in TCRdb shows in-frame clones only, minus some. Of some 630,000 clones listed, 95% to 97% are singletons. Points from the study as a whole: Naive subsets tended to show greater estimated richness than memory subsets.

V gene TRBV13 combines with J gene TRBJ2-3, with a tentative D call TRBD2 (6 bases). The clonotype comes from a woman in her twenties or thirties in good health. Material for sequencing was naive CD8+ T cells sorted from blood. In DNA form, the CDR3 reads TGTGCCAGCAGCTCGGGACTTCTCTTGACAGATACGCAGTATTTT. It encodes CASSSGLLLTDTQYF.